Below, 25 T cell receptor beta chains from the same sample are listed, as sequenced in a study of blood T cell repertoires in COVID-19. Sequenced by immunoSEQ multiplex PCR; TCRdb stores in-frame clones only, minus some. The top ten hold under 2.5% of the sample, which has about 270,000 clones, 85% to 90% seen once. Sequencing was performed on PBMCs or T cells enriched from blood (not recorded which). The receptors come from a woman aged 60-75 years in a cohort exposed to, infected with or recovered from COVID-19 (not recorded which).

The rearrangement uses TRBV7-3 and TRBJ1-1, with a weak D call TRBD1 (5 bases). V was pared by 8 bases and J by 1 base, with 11 bases between. This CDR3 is built from 13 residues. CDR1 and CDR2 (germline): SGHTA, FQGTGA. The CDR3 protein is CASGHRRNTEAFF. The CDR3 nucleotides are TGTGCCAGCGGACATCGCAGGAACACTGAAGCTTTCTTT.

Notes on this clone: The identical CDR3 is also encoded by other nucleotide sequences in the sample. This chain's CDR3 is CASSLGPNQPQHF. DNA of the CDR3: TGTGCCAGCAGCTTGGGGCCCAATCAGCCCCAGCATTTT. The V and J genes are TRBV7-3 and TRBJ1-5; maybe TRBD1 (5 bases). Per germline, CDR1 SGHTA and CDR2 FQGTGA. V was trimmed by 3 bases and J by 3 bases, leaving 6 bases between them. The length of the CDR3 is 13 residues.

The genes are TRBV7-8 and TRBJ1-6; 8 bases match TRBD1. Germline CDR1 is SGHVS and CDR2 is FQNEAQ. The V and J ends lost 3 bases and 2 bases, in that order; junction bases with no gene match: 0. The length of the CDR3 is 15 residues. The CDR3 DNA reads as TGTGCCAGCAGCTTGGGACAGGCCTATAATTCACCCCTCCACTTT. It specifies CASSLGQAYNSPLHF.

With respect to this clone: This CDR3 is also generated by other DNA sequences in the sample. This chain uses TRBV18 with TRBJ2-7, with D tentatively TRBD2 (5 bases). The CDR3 consists of 13 residues. Germline CDR1 and CDR2: KGHSH and LQKENI. V lost 6 bases and J 4 bases, leaving 13 bases between the germline ends. CDR3: CASSRTGGYEQYF. CDR3 in DNA: TGTGCCAGCTCCCGGACCGGCGGGTACGAGCAGTACTTC.

The chain couples TRBV7-6 to TRBJ1-3; tentatively, D is TRBD1 (5 bases). Germline V lookup: CDR1 SGHVS, CDR2 FNYEAQ. V lost 3 bases to trimming and J lost 0 bases, with 15 bases between them. There are 17 residues in the CDR3. CDR3 in DNA: TGTGCCAGCAGCTTGACCGTTAGGGGCAGCTCTGGAAACACCATATATTTT. Translation gives CASSLTVRGSSGNTIYF.

The chain couples TRBV5-1 to TRBJ2-2, with 7 bases aligning to TRBD1. Trimming removed 4 bases from V and 7 bases from J; junction bases left unmatched: 13. Germline-derived CDR1 and CDR2 are SGHRS and YFSETQ. CDR3 size: 16 residues. The CDR3 is CASSPNPDRVDGELFF. The CDR3 bases are TGCGCCAGCAGCCCCAACCCTGACAGGGTCGACGGGGAGCTGTTTTTT.

The chain joins TRBV5-8 to TRBJ2-7, with 9 bases identical to TRBD1. Germline V gene data show CDR1 as SGHTS and CDR2 as YDEGEE. The CDR3 runs to 14 residues. The ends lost 0 bases at V and 2 bases at J; junction bases unmatched: 0. This CDR3 reads CASSLDRGPYEQYF. CDR3 DNA: TGTGCCAGCAGCTTGGACAGGGGGCCCTACGAGCAGTACTTC.

The V and J genes are TRBV5-6 and TRBJ2-7; TRBD2 aligns across 7 bases. The V gene's germline CDR1 is SGHDT and CDR2 YYEEEE. The V gene end was trimmed by 2 bases and the J gene end by 5 bases; junction bases not matched to a gene: 10. This CDR3 is built from 15 residues. The CDR3 loop reads CASSLPRRTSNEQYF. Written as DNA, the CDR3 is TGTGCCAGCAGCTTACCACGCCGGACTAGTAACGAGCAGTACTTC.

The gene calls are TRBV5-1 and TRBJ1-1; 8 bases match TRBD1. V trimming: 2 bases; J trimming: 0 bases; junction bases outside the gene matches: 3. The V gene's germline CDR1 is SGHRS and CDR2 YFSETQ. CDR3 length equals 15 residues. Written as DNA, the CDR3 is TGCGCCAGCAGCTTAACAGGGGGAATGAACACTGAAGCTTTCTTT. Amino acid sequence: CASSLTGGMNTEAFF.

The chain employs TRBV10-3 and TRBJ2-1; 10 nucleotides line up with TRBD2. The junction had 4 bases not matched to a gene; V was cut back by 2 bases and J by 3 bases. CDR3 length: 16 residues. The germline gives CDR1 ENHRY, CDR2 SYGVKD. In nucleotides, the CDR3 is TGTGCCATCAGTGAGGAAGGACTAGCGGTCTACAATGAGCAGTTCTTC. It encodes CAISEEGLAVYNEQFF.

The gene calls are TRBV30 and TRBJ2-1; 13 bases are shared with TRBD2. The V and J ends lost 1 base and 2 bases, in that order; junction bases with no gene match: 2. The V gene's germline CDR1 is GTSNPN and CDR2 SVGIG (reference sequence). CDR3 length equals 16 residues. CDR3 coding DNA: TGTGCCTGGAGTGGGACTAGCGGGAGTGCCTACAATGAGCAGTTCTTC. It codes for CAWSGTSGSAYNEQFF.

The J gene is TRBJ1-5, the V gene TRBV2, with D unclear. The CDR3 length is 11 residues. V shed 4 bases and J shed 5 bases, with 3 bases lying between them. Germline V gene lookup returns CDR1 SNHLY and CDR2 FYNNEI. CDR3 DNA: TGTGCCAGCAGTGTAGATCAGCCCCAGCATTTT. Its protein is CASSVDQPQHF.

This clone showed up just a few times. The J gene is TRBJ2-7, the V gene TRBV6-1; 7 bases align to TRBD1. The CDR3 totals 15 residues. The V gene end was trimmed by 2 bases and the J gene end by 2 bases; junction bases not matched to a gene: 6. Per germline, CDR1 MNHNS and CDR2 SASEGT. The CDR3 DNA is TGTGCCAGCAGTGAAAGCCCGGGACAGCCCTACGAGCAGTACTTC. Protein: CASSESPGQPYEQYF.

V is TRBV7-8 and J is TRBJ2-7; 7 bases fit TRBD1. Germline lookup yields CDR1 SGHVS and CDR2 FQNEAQ. The ends lost 4 bases at V and 2 bases at J; junction bases unmatched: 8. This CDR3 has 15 residues. The CDR3, as DNA: TGTGCCAGCAGCTCGGTTTCGGACAGGACCTACGAGCAGTACTTC. It specifies CASSSVSDRTYEQYF.

This clone was detected only once. This chain joins TRBV7-6 and TRBJ2-1, with 8 bases fitting TRBD1. V gave up 3 bases and J gave up 6 bases; unmatched junction bases: 7. CDR3 length: 15 residues. Looked up from germline, CDR1 is SGHVS and CDR2 is FNYEAQ. The CDR3 nucleotides read TGTGCCAGCAGCTTCGGGACAGGCCAACTCAATGAGCAGTTCTTC. Its protein is CASSFGTGQLNEQFF.

CDR3 region: CSARLSSYEQYF. The CDR3 bases are TGCAGCGCACGACTCAGCTCCTACGAGCAGTACTTC. The chain joins TRBV29-1 to TRBJ2-7; no definite D call. Germline V lookup: CDR1 SQVTM, CDR2 ANQGSEA. The V end was cut by 7 bases, the J end by 0 bases, with 10 bases between. The CDR3 runs to 12 residues.

The DNA of the CDR3 is TGTGCCAGCAGGGGACAGGGGATTTCACCCCTCCACTTT. Translation gives CASRGQGISPLHF. The chain links TRBV6-5 to TRBJ1-6, with 10 bases identical to TRBD1. Germline V CDR1 and CDR2: MNHEY, SVGAGI. CDR3 length equals 13 residues. V lost 6 bases and J lost 9; bases outside the gene matches: 2.

The chain joins TRBV28 to TRBJ2-7; 12 nucleotides match TRBD2. V lost 11 bases and J lost 2; bases outside the gene matches: 7. This CDR3 is built from 14 residues. Germline CDR1 MDHEN, CDR2 SYDVKM. The CDR3 region has the DNA TGTGCCGCCGGGACTAGCGGGCATCCCTACGAGCAGTACTTC. It codes for CAAGTSGHPYEQYF.

The chain combines TRBV11-2 with TRBJ1-2, with TRBD1 identical over 9 bases. The CDR3 runs to 17 residues. V was clipped by 2 bases and J by 4 bases; unmatched bases: 11. CDR1 and CDR2 from the germline V gene are SGHAT and FQNNGV. In nucleotides, the CDR3 is TGTGCCAGCAGCTTAAAACAGGGGGCGCAATATGGCTATGGCTACACCTTC. This codes for CASSLKQGAQYGYGYTF.

This sequence joins TRBV15 and TRBJ2-7, with 7 bases identical to TRBD1. V lost 3 bases and J lost 2; bases outside the gene matches: 7. CDR1 and CDR2 (germline): LNHNV, YYDKDF (reference sequence). CDR3 length: 15 amino acids. DNA of the CDR3: TGTGCCACCAGCAGTGCTACCGGACAGGCCTACGAGCAGTACTTC. Translation gives CATSSATGQAYEQYF.

DNA for the CDR3: TGCAGTGCTAGTCGCGGGAGCGAGCAGTACTTC. Encoded protein: CSASRGSEQYF. The V gene is TRBV20-1, the J gene TRBJ2-7; the match to TRBD2 covers 7 bases. Unmatched junction bases numbered 2, after V lost 3 bases and J lost 6 bases. CDR1 DFQATT and CDR2 SNEGSKA come from the germline V gene (reference sequence). This CDR3 region has 11 residues.

The chain links TRBV5-1 to TRBJ2-1, with TRBD2 identical over 15 bases. The CDR3 is 15 residues long. In germline, CDR1 is SGHRS, CDR2 YFSETQ. V was clipped by 6 bases and J by 4 bases; unmatched bases: 2. CDR3 residues: CASNGLAGGYNEQFF. The CDR3 bases are TGCGCCAGCAACGGACTAGCGGGAGGGTACAATGAGCAGTTCTTC.

The gene calls are TRBV3-1 (or the pseudogene TRBV3-2) and TRBJ2-6; TRBD1 is a possible D gene (5 bases). CDR1 is LGHDT, CDR2 YNNKEL, per germline (reference sequence). The CDR3 is 15 residues long. Trimming removed 4 bases from V and 3 bases from J, with 10 bases in between. The CDR3 here is CASSPNRGGANVLTF. For the CDR3, the DNA is TGTGCCAGCAGCCCCAATAGGGGTGGGGCCAACGTCCTGACTTTC.

CDR3 sequence reads: CAWARTGNAGNTIYF. The CDR3 nucleotides read TGTGCCTGGGCTCGGACAGGCAACGCTGGAAACACCATATATTTT. The gene calls are TRBV30 and TRBJ1-3, with TRBD1 matching over 7 bases. The J segment lost 2 bases and the V segment lost 5 bases, leaving 9 bases of the junction unmatched. This CDR3 is 15 amino acids long. Germline assignment: CDR1 GTSNPN and CDR2 SVGIG (reference sequence).

The genes are TRBV2 and TRBJ2-1, with D hard to call. Trimming took 3 bases from V and 0 from J, leaving 9 bases between them. The CDR3 extends over 15 amino acids. Germline CDR1 reads SNHLY; CDR2 reads FYNNEI. The CDR3 loop is CASSDIGTSYNEQFF. The DNA of the CDR3 is TGTGCCAGCAGTGATATTGGCACCTCCTACAATGAGCAGTTCTTC.